These 21 T cell receptor beta chains were sequenced from one sample in a study of metastatic and nonmetastatic thyroid tumors. TCRdb reassembled clones from the PCR reads with MiXCR. The table lists about 19,000 clones, around 33% of them singletons, with roughly 30% in the top ten. All patients were treatment-naive before thyroid surgery. Specimen: tumor tissue. All receptors derive from a female donor with papillary thyroid cancer or a benign thyroid nodule (not recorded which). Some clones in this sample may be carry-over from other donors' samples.

This sequence joins TRBV3-1 and TRBJ1-2; TRBD1 agrees at 9 bases. This CDR3 comprises 13 residues. V gave up 4 bases and J gave up 6 bases; unmatched junction bases: 3. Germline V gives CDR1 LGHDT, CDR2 YNNKEL (reference sequence). CDR3 in amino acids: CASSLGQGDGYTF. CDR3 DNA sequence: TGTGCCAGCAGCCTGGGACAGGGTGATGGCTACACCTTC.

The J gene is TRBJ1-6, the V gene TRBV19; perhaps TRBD1 as D (6 bases). V lost 5 bases to trimming and J lost 10 bases, with 15 bases between them. The CDR3 covers 14 residues. The germline CDR1 and CDR2 sequences are LNHDA and SQIVND (reference sequence). The DNA for the CDR3 is TGTGCCAGTAGTCGGGGACAACTTGGGTCACCCCTCCACTTT. This sequence encodes CASSRGQLGSPLHF.

The rearrangement uses TRBV6-2 or TRBV6-3 and TRBJ1-1, with a tentative D call TRBD1 (5 bases). Trimming removed 0 bases at V and 0 bases at J, with 8 bases between. The CDR3 length is 15 residues. CDR1 and CDR2 from the germline V gene are MNHEY and SVGEGT. CDR3 sequence reads: CASSYSGEMNTEAFF. CDR3 sequence (DNA): TGTGCCAGCAGTTACTCAGGGGAAATGAACACTGAAGCTTTCTTT.

CDR3 nucleotides: TGTGCCAGCAGGGACGGAGGGGGCGGGGTATGGTACGAGCAGTACTTC. It specifies CASRDGGGGVWYEQYF. This chain connects TRBV12-3 or TRBV12-4 to TRBJ2-7, with D possibly being TRBD1 (7 bases). This CDR3 spans 16 amino acids. V was cut by 6 bases and J by 4 bases, with 22 bases left in between.

This clone was seen a few times. The CDR3 nucleotides are TGTGCCACCAGCATCCCTAGCGCAACCAAAAACATTCAGTACTTC. Encoded protein: CATSIPSATKNIQYF. V is TRBV15 and J is TRBJ2-4, with D maybe TRBD2 (6 bases). This CDR3 contains 15 residues. Germline CDR1 reads LNHNV; CDR2 reads YYDKDF (reference sequence). V shed 4 bases and J shed 2 bases, with 12 bases lying between them.

The chain is built from TRBV12-3 or TRBV12-4 and TRBJ1-1; D not certain. V was cut by 5 bases and J by 1 base, with 8 bases left in between. The CDR3 contains 13 residues. CDR3 sequence reads: CASSTDTNTEAFF. The CDR3 DNA is TGTGCCAGCAGTACCGACACGAACACTGAAGCTTTCTTT.

This clone has only a few counts. This chain uses TRBV5-1 with TRBJ1-1, with D possibly being TRBD1 (5 bases). The CDR3 sequence is 13 residues long. The V end lost 2 bases, the J end lost 1 base, and 6 bases lay between the germline ends. Germline lookup yields CDR1 SGHRS and CDR2 YFSETQ. CDR3 bases: TGCGCCAGCAGCTTTACAGGGAACACTGAAGCTTTCTTT. It codes for CASSFTGNTEAFF.

This clone was counted only a few times. The chain has TRBV6-4 and TRBJ2-1; 11 nucleotides align to TRBD2. The junction had 7 bases not matched to a gene; V was cut back by 5 bases and J by 7 bases. The germline V gene has CDR1 MRHNA and CDR2 SNTAGT. The CDR3 is 15 amino acids. CDR3 in amino acids: CASSTLAGEGNEQFF. The CDR3 DNA follows: TGTGCCAGCAGTACACTAGCGGGAGAAGGGAATGAGCAGTTCTTC.

Only a few counts were recorded for this clone. The CDR3 region has the DNA TGTGCCAGCAGTCTCCCGGGACCCACAGATACGCAGTATTTT. It encodes CASSLPGPTDTQYF. The chain recombines TRBV6-1 with TRBJ2-3; D assignment may be TRBD1 or TRBD2 (5 bases each). Trimming took off 5 bases at V and 2 bases at J, with 11 bases between the two ends. The V gene's germline CDR1 is MNHNS and CDR2 SASEGT. This CDR3 is 14 amino acids long.

The V and J genes are TRBV12-3 or TRBV12-4 and TRBJ2-3, with 7 bases identical to TRBD2. The junction had 4 bases not matched to a gene; V was cut back by 3 bases and J by 7 bases. The CDR3 runs 13 residues. The CDR3 DNA reads as TGTGCCAGCAGTTTGGGGGAGGGAAATACGCAGTATTTT. It specifies CASSLGEGNTQYF.

The rearrangement uses TRBV6-1 and TRBJ1-1; unclear D gene. CDR1 and CDR2 (germline): MNHNS, SASEGT. V shed 2 bases and J shed 1 base, with 8 bases lying between them. The CDR3 covers 14 residues. This chain's CDR3 is CASSEWHGNTEAFF. In DNA, the CDR3 is TGTGCCAGCAGTGAATGGCATGGGAACACTGAAGCTTTCTTT.

The chain couples TRBV10-3 to TRBJ2-3; D is undetermined. The length of the CDR3 is 14 residues. V was cut by 4 bases and J by 4 bases, with 12 bases left in between. CDR1 and CDR2 from the germline V gene are ENHRY and SYGVKD. For the CDR3, the DNA is TGTGCCATCAGTGCCTTTAGGTGGTCAGATACGCAGTATTTT. The encoded protein is CAISAFRWSDTQYF.

The chain employs TRBV6-1 and TRBJ2-7; TRBD2 aligns across 9 bases. This CDR3 spans 11 amino acids. CDR1 is MNHNS, CDR2 SASEGT, per germline. The V and J ends lost 5 bases and 7 bases, in that order; junction bases with no gene match: 0. The DNA of the CDR3 is TGTGCCAGCAGTAGCGGGGGGGAGCAGTACTTC. Translation: CASSSGGEQYF.

This clone has only a few counts. The CDR3 sequence: CASRSRRANGELFF. The DNA of the CDR3 is TGTGCCAGCCGTTCCCGCCGGGCAAACGGGGAGCTGTTTTTT. The J gene is TRBJ2-2, the V gene TRBV6-4; D gene unclear. V lost 8 bases, J lost 7 bases, and 17 bases lay in between. Germline assignment: CDR1 MRHNA and CDR2 SNTAGT. The CDR3 has 14 residues.

This chain connects TRBV12-3 or TRBV12-4 to TRBJ1-6; D remains unclear. This CDR3 has 14 amino acids. The V gene lost 3 bases and the J gene lost 7 bases, with 10 bases spanning the gap. The CDR3 loop reads CASSLLQRNSPLHF. CDR3 nucleotide sequence: TGTGCCAGCAGTTTGTTACAGAGAAATTCACCCCTCCACTTT.

The rearrangement joins TRBV2 to TRBJ2-1, with D possibly TRBD1 on 5 matching bases. The CDR3 extends over 12 amino acids. V gave up 8 bases and J gave up 4 bases, with 9 bases separating them. The germline gives CDR1 SNHLY, CDR2 FYNNEI. The CDR3 spells CASGAGYNEQFF. In nucleotides, the CDR3 is TGTGCCAGCGGGGCAGGATACAATGAGCAGTTCTTC. Supplemented by reference TRBV2 and TRBJ2-1, the full variable domain reads EPEVTQTPSHQVTQMGQEVILRCVPISNHLYFYWYRQILGQKVEFLVSFYNNEISEKSEIFDDQFSVERPDGSNFTLKIRSTKLEDSAMYFCASGAGYNEQFFGPGTRLTVL.

This chain links TRBV12-3 or TRBV12-4 with TRBJ2-1; the D gene is possibly TRBD1 (6 bases). Deletions cut 3 bases from V and 13 bases from J, with 19 bases between. The length of the CDR3 is 14 residues. The CDR3 sequence: CASSLSGDGRLQFF. In DNA, the CDR3 is TGTGCCAGCAGTTTGTCAGGGGATGGGCGTCTCCAGTTCTTC.

This clone has just a few counts. The chain is built from TRBV6-1 and TRBJ2-1; perhaps TRBD1 as D (6 bases). CDR1 is MNHNS, CDR2 SASEGT, per germline. The ends were cut back, 1 base at V and 3 bases at J, with 10 bases in the middle. This CDR3 is 15 amino acids long. The CDR3 protein is CASSEDPDSYNEQFF. Written as DNA, the CDR3 is TGTGCCAGCAGTGAAGATCCGGACAGCTACAATGAGCAGTTCTTC.

This clone occurred once. The chain has TRBV5-1 and TRBJ1-2; 7 bases map to TRBD1. Germline V gene data show CDR1 as SGHRS and CDR2 as YFSETQ. With 1 base clipped from V and 8 bases from J, the junction kept 14 bases outside the gene matches. The CDR3 has 16 residues. CDR3 sequence: CASSLIPPDRVNGYTF. CDR3 DNA: TGCGCCAGCAGCTTGATCCCCCCTGACAGGGTTAACGGCTACACCTTC.

This chain connects TRBV4-1 to TRBJ2-7, with a tentative D call TRBD1 (5 bases). The V gene lost 0 bases and the J gene lost 6 bases, with 6 bases spanning the gap. This CDR3 is built from 12 residues. CDR1 and CDR2 from the germline V gene are MGHRA and YSYEKL. CDR3 protein: CASSQETAEQYF. The CDR3, as DNA: TGCGCCAGCAGCCAAGAGACAGCCGAGCAGTACTTC.

This chain uses TRBV12-3 or TRBV12-4 with TRBJ1-6, with TRBD1 as a possible D gene (5 bases). Deletions cut 6 bases from V and 5 bases from J, with 11 bases between. The CDR3 is made up of 14 amino acids. The CDR3 protein is CASSSGGNNSPLHF. CDR3 coding DNA: TGTGCCAGCAGCTCCGGGGGGAATAATTCACCCCTCCACTTT.